A single sample gave rise to the 14 T cell receptor beta chains below, sequenced in a study of OX40 agonist ivuxolimab in advanced cancers. Libraries came from the immunoSEQ multiplex PCR assay. Drawn from immuneACCESS, this table holds only the in-frame rearrangements with V and J called that TCRdb kept. Clones are partly lost; checked studies trace under half to an unresolved V gene and leave the rest unexplained. Recorded for this sample are approximately 40,000 clones; about 85% of them occurred a single time. About a sixth of the sample is taken by the ten largest. The sample was CD4+ or CD8+ T cells sorted from blood, taken in a trial of the OX40 agonist ivuxolimab. All receptors derive from an adult with an advanced solid tumor such as melanoma, head and neck, liver or kidney cancer.

The rearrangement links TRBV27 to TRBJ2-1; 13 bases line up with TRBD2. The V gene's germline CDR1 is MNHEY and CDR2 SMNVEV (reference sequence). This CDR3 spans 15 amino acids. Germline trimming cut 3 bases from V and 9 bases from J; bases unmatched to any gene: 5. The CDR3 DNA reads TGTGCCAGCAGTTTCACTAGCGGGGGGGTGGGTGAGCAGTTCTTC. It is translated as CASSFTSGGVGEQFF.

For this clone: Other DNA sequences in this specimen translate into the identical CDR3. The J gene is TRBJ1-5, the V gene TRBV27, with D unclear. The CDR3 runs 16 residues. V lost 4 bases to trimming and J lost 3 bases, with 16 bases between them. Germline V CDR1 and CDR2: MNHEY, SMNVEV (reference sequence). The CDR3 loop is CASSSGPLELNQPQHF. The DNA of the CDR3 is TGTGCCAGCAGTTCCGGACCCCTCGAGCTCAATCAGCCCCAGCATTTT.

J is TRBJ2-3 and V is TRBV18; no definite D call. Germline CDR1 KGHSH, CDR2 LQKENI. Trimming took 2 bases from V and 0 from J, leaving 9 bases between them. The CDR3 totals 15 residues. This CDR3 reads CASSPTDWSTDTQYF. CDR3 coding DNA: TGTGCCAGCTCACCAACTGATTGGAGCACAGATACGCAGTATTTT.

This chain connects TRBV5-5 to TRBJ2-1; TRBD2 agrees at 8 bases. Germline V gives CDR1 SGHKS, CDR2 YYEKEE (reference sequence). The junction had 5 bases not matched to a gene; V was cut back by 0 bases and J by 0 bases. The CDR3 consists of 17 residues. DNA for the CDR3: TGTGCCAGCAGCTTGGCCCCCGGGAGGGTCTCCTACAATGAGCAGTTCTTC. The encoded protein is CASSLAPGRVSYNEQFF.

The chain recombines TRBV5-4 with TRBJ1-5; tentative D call: TRBD1 (5 bases). Germline CDR1 and CDR2: SGHNT and YYREEE (reference sequence). This CDR3 is built from 17 residues. The V end was cut by 0 bases, the J end by 0 bases, with 13 bases between. CDR3 amino acids: CASSLAGGGYSNQPQHF. CDR3 nucleotide sequence: TGTGCCAGCAGCTTGGCCGGGGGAGGGTATAGCAATCAGCCCCAGCATTTT.

This chain links TRBV5-8 with TRBJ1-4; weak D call: TRBD1 (5 bases). The CDR3 has 14 amino acids. Looked up from germline, CDR1 is SGHTS and CDR2 is YDEGEE. The V gene lost 2 bases and the J gene lost 5 bases, with 10 bases spanning the gap. The CDR3 loop reads CASSLRQTNEKLFF. In DNA form, the CDR3 reads TGTGCCAGCAGCTTACGACAGACGAATGAAAAACTGTTTTTT.

The genes are TRBV7-2 and TRBJ1-2; 8 bases map to TRBD1. Trimming at V came to 1 base and at J to 3 bases, leaving 1 base not matched to a gene. Looked up from germline, CDR1 is SGHTA and CDR2 is FQGNSA. This CDR3 has 14 residues. The CDR3 nucleotides read TGTGCCAGCAGCTTAGTACAGGGGGACTATGGCTACACCTTC. Its protein is CASSLVQGDYGYTF.

The chain couples TRBV6-5 to TRBJ2-2; the D is unclear. Deletions cut 5 bases from V and 6 bases from J, with 4 bases between. This CDR3 has 11 amino acids. Germline CDR1 is MNHEY and CDR2 is SVGAGI. The CDR3 sequence is CASSKPGELFF. CDR3 sequence (DNA): TGTGCCAGCAGTAAACCCGGGGAGCTGTTTTTT.

The rearrangement uses TRBV18 and TRBJ2-1, with 8 bases identical to TRBD1. Germline V lookup: CDR1 KGHSH, CDR2 LQKENI. J was trimmed by 7 bases and V by 3 bases; bases with no gene match: 8. CDR3 size: 15 residues. CDR3 sequence reads: CASSPDCQGANEQFF. The CDR3 nucleotides read TGTGCCAGCTCACCGGATTGCCAGGGGGCGAATGAGCAGTTCTTC. The full variable domain, its missing parts supplied by reference TRBV18 and TRBJ2-1, is NAGVMQNPRHLVRRRGQEARLRCSPMKGHSHVYWYRQLPEEGLKFMVYLQKENIIDESGMPKERFSAEFPKEGPSILRIQQVVRGDSAAYFCASSPDCQGANEQFFGPGTRLTVL.

The genes are TRBV6-5 and TRBJ1-2, with D perhaps TRBD1 (5 bases). With 5 bases removed from V and 8 bases from J, the gap between germline ends came to 9 bases. Germline assignment: CDR1 MNHEY and CDR2 SVGAGI. The CDR3 is 11 amino acids. CDR3: CASSPGTGYTF. Written as DNA, the CDR3 is TGTGCCAGCAGTCCAGGGACGGGCTACACCTTC.

The chain carries TRBV7-9 and TRBJ2-1, with D perhaps being TRBD1 or TRBD2 (6 bases each). Germline CDR1 SEHNR, CDR2 FQNEAQ (reference sequence). Trimming took 7 bases from V and 7 from J, leaving 11 bases between them. The CDR3 length is 12 residues. The CDR3 protein is CASNTGANEQFF. The CDR3 coding sequence is TGTGCCAGCAACACGGGGGCTAATGAGCAGTTCTTC.

CDR3 nucleotide sequence: TGTGCCAGCAGGTATCAGGGCCTTGAGGCTTTCTTT. Encoded protein: CASRYQGLEAFF. This chain links TRBV28 with TRBJ1-1; tentative D call: TRBD1 (5 bases). Germline lookup yields CDR1 MDHEN and CDR2 SYDVKM. V lost 6 bases, J lost 11 bases, and 16 bases lay in between. This CDR3 has 12 amino acids.

The chain joins TRBV7-9 to TRBJ1-1; a weak D match, TRBD1 (6 bases). The germline V gene encodes CDR1 SEHNR and CDR2 FQNEAQ (reference sequence). This CDR3 region has 15 residues. V shed 5 bases and J shed 8 bases, with 21 bases lying between them. For the CDR3, the DNA is TGTGCCAGCAGCGCTAGGCCTACAGGGAAAATGGAAGCTTTCTTT. It specifies CASSARPTGKMEAFF.

This sequence joins TRBV5-4 and TRBJ1-1, with D hard to call. In germline, CDR1 is SGHNT, CDR2 YYREEE (reference sequence). V dropped 4 bases and J dropped 3 bases, with 10 bases sitting between them. There are 13 residues in the CDR3. The CDR3 loop is CASSPRGYTEAFF. DNA for the CDR3: TGTGCCAGCAGCCCGCGAGGTTACACTGAAGCTTTCTTT.